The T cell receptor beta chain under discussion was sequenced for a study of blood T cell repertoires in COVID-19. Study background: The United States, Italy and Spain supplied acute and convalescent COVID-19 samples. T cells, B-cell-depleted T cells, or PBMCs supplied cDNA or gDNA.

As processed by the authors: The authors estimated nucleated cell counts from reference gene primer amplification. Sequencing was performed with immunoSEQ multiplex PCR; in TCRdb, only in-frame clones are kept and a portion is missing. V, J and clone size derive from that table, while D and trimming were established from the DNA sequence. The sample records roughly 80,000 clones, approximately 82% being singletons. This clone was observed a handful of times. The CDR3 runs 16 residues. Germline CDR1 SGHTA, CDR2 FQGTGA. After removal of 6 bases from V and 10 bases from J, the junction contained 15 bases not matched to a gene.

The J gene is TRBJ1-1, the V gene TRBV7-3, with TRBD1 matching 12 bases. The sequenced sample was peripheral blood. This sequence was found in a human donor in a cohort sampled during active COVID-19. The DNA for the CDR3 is TGTGCCAGCAGTCCTACCGGGACAGGGGGCTTCGGGGGAGCTTTCTTT. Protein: CASSPTGTGGFGGAFF.